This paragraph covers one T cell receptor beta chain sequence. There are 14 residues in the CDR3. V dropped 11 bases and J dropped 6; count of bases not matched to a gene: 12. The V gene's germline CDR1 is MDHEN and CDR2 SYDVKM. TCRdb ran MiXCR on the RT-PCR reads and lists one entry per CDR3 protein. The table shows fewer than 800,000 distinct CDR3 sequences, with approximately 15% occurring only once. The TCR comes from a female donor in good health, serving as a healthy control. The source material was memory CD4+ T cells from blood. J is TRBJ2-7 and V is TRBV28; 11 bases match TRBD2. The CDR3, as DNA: TGTGCCCCGGGACTAGCGGCCGATCCCGGCGAGCAGTACTTC. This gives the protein CAPGLAADPGEQYF.